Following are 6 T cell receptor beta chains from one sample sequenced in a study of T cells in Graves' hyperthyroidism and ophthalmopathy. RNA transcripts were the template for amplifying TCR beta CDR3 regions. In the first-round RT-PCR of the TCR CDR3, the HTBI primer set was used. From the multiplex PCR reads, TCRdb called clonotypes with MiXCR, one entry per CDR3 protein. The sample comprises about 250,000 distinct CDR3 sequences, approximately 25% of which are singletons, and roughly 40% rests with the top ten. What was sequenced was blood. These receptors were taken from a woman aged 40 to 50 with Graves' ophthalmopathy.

DNA of the CDR3: TGTGCCAGCAGTAGACAGGGAGGAACTGGGGGCTACACCTTC. Its translation is CASSRQGGTGGYTF. The chain employs TRBV6-1 and TRBJ1-2; TRBD1 matches at 7 bases. V dropped 5 bases and J dropped 8; count of bases not matched to a gene: 11. The CDR3 extends over 14 amino acids. CDR1 is MNHNS, CDR2 SASEGT, per germline.

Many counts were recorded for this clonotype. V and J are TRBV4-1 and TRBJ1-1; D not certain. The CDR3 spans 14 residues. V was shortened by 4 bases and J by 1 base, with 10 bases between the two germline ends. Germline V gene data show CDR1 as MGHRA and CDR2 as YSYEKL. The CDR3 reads CASSPGAPNTEAFF. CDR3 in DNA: TGCGCCAGCAGCCCTGGAGCCCCGAACACTGAAGCTTTCTTT.

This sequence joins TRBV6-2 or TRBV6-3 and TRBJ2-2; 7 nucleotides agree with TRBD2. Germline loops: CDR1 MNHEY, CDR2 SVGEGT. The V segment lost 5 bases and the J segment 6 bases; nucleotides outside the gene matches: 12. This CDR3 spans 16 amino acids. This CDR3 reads CASSRAGRAKAGELFF. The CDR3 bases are TGTGCCAGCAGTCGCGCTGGGAGGGCCAAGGCCGGGGAGCTGTTTTTT.

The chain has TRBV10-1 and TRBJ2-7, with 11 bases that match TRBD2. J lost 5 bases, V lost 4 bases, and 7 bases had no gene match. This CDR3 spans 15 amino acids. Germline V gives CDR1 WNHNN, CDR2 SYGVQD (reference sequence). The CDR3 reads CASSGTLAGDDEQYF. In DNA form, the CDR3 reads TGCGCCAGCAGTGGGACACTAGCGGGAGATGACGAGCAGTACTTC.

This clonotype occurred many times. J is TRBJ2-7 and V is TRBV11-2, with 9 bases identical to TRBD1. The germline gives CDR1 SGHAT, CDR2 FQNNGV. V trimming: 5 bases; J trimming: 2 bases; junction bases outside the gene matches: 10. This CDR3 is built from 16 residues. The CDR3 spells CASSTYRGRFTYEQYF. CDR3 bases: TGTGCCAGCAGCACGTACAGGGGGCGATTCACCTACGAGCAGTACTTC. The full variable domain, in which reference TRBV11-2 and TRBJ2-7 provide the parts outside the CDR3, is EAGVAQSPRYKIIEKRQSVAFWCNPISGHATLYWYQQILGQGPKLLIQFQNNGVVDDSQLPKDRFSAERLKGVDSTLKIQPAKLEDSAVYLCASSTYRGRFTYEQYFGPGTRLTVT.

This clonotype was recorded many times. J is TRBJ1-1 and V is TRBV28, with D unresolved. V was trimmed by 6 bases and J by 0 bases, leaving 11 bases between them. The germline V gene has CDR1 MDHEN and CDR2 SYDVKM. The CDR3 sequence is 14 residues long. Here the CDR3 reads CASSPAEVNTEAFF. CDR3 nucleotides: TGTGCCAGCAGCCCAGCTGAAGTGAACACTGAAGCTTTCTTT.